A single sample gave rise to the 27 T cell receptor beta chains below, sequenced in a study of cytomegalovirus exposure and HLA in healthy donors. In the PCR, 60 Vbeta and 13 Jbeta primers were used. Sequenced by immunoSEQ multiplex PCR; TCRdb stores in-frame clones only, minus some. The sample gives roughly 100,000 clones, 81% of which show up once; approximately 10% is in the top ten. The sequencing input was PBMCs. These receptors were collected from a human donor in good health.

The chain has TRBV28 and TRBJ1-2; tentative D call: TRBD1 (6 bases). Germline V gene sequence: CDR1 MDHEN, CDR2 SYDVKM. This CDR3 is built from 14 residues. Trimming took off 3 bases at V and 3 bases at J, with 11 bases between the two ends. CDR3 loop: CASSLGGGDYGYTF. The CDR3 DNA sequence: TGTGCCAGCAGTTTGGGAGGGGGAGACTATGGCTACACCTTC.

This clone has only a few counts. The chain is built from TRBV7-2 and TRBJ1-4; perhaps TRBD1 as D (5 bases). Germline CDR1 reads SGHTA; CDR2 reads FQGNSA. The CDR3 is 15 residues long. The V end lost 6 bases, the J end lost 5 bases, and 16 bases lay between the germline ends. This chain's CDR3 is CASSLLGRGNEKLFF. As DNA, the CDR3 is TGTGCCAGCAGTCTTCTTGGACGGGGGAATGAAAAACTGTTTTTT.

This clone was seen only once. One junction end does not reproduce the germline sequence, and a read error may be involved. The V call is TRBV7-9, the J call TRBJ2-5; D is possibly TRBD2 (6 bases). The CDR3 is 12 amino acids. Germline V lookup: CDR1 SEHNR, CDR2 FQNEAQ (reference sequence). The CDR3 bases are TGTTCCAGCAGCTTTGGGGGGGAGACCCAGTACTTC. Its translation: CSSSFGGETQYF. The whole variable domain, remainder taken from reference TRBV7-9 and TRBJ2-5, is DTGVSQNPRHKITKRGQNVTFRCDPISEHNRLYWYRQTLGQGPEFLTYFQNEAQLEKSRLLSDRFSAERPKGSFSTLEIQRTEQGDSAMYLCSSSFGGETQYFGPGTRLLVL.

The rearrangement links TRBV4-2 to TRBJ1-3; no firm D call. V lost 0 bases and J 0 bases, leaving 15 bases between the germline ends. The CDR3 has 18 amino acids. The germline CDR1 and CDR2 sequences are LGHNA and YNFKEQ. The CDR3 region has the DNA TGTGCCAGCAGCCAAGACCCTAGGCTCTCAAACTCTGGAAACACCATATATTTT. Amino acid sequence: CASSQDPRLSNSGNTIYF.

This clone occurred once. V is TRBV19 and J is TRBJ1-2; unclear D gene. The CDR3 loop spans 14 amino acids. CDR1 is LNHDA, CDR2 SQIVND, per germline (reference sequence). With 3 bases removed from V and 1 base from J, the gap between germline ends came to 9 bases. DNA for the CDR3: TGTGCCAGTAGTATTTCAGGTCGTAACTATGGCTACACCTTC. It encodes CASSISGRNYGYTF.

This clone was found a few times. The J gene is TRBJ1-5, the V gene TRBV15; 8 bases fit TRBD1. Germline CDR1 and CDR2: LNHNV and YYDKDF (reference sequence). Germline trimming cut 3 bases from V and 6 bases from J; bases unmatched to any gene: 4. The CDR3 loop spans 14 amino acids. The CDR3 loop is CATSRDRESQPQHF. The CDR3, as DNA: TGTGCCACCAGCAGGGACAGGGAGTCTCAGCCCCAGCATTTT.

This clone turned up a few times. The gene calls are TRBV7-2 and TRBJ2-1, with a possible D match to TRBD1 (6 bases). V dropped 4 bases and J dropped 12 bases, with 13 bases sitting between them. Germline lookup yields CDR1 SGHTA and CDR2 FQGNSA. CDR3 length equals 12 residues. In nucleotides, the CDR3 is TGTGCCAGCAGCTGGACTGGGGGCGGGCAGTTCTTC. This gives the protein CASSWTGGGQFF.

CDR3 coding DNA: TGTGCCAGTAGTCCTAGGACAGGACCCCCGTTGAAGACGCAGTATTTT. Its translation: CASSPRTGPPLKTQYF. The chain links TRBV19 to TRBJ2-3, with 7 nucleotides matching TRBD1. V dropped 5 bases and J dropped 9; count of bases not matched to a gene: 17. CDR1 and CDR2 from the germline V gene are LNHDA and SQIVND (reference sequence). The CDR3 is made up of 16 amino acids.

The chain employs TRBV18 and TRBJ1-1; possibly TRBD1 for D (5 bases). The CDR3 runs to 13 residues. The germline CDR1 and CDR2 sequences are KGHSH and LQKENI. Trimming shortened V by 2 bases and J by 11 bases, and 15 bases separated the two germline ends. Here the CDR3 reads CASSPELAGKAFF. CDR3 DNA sequence: TGTGCCAGCTCACCAGAGTTAGCAGGGAAGGCTTTCTTT.

The chain recombines TRBV6-6 with TRBJ2-7; 7 bases align to TRBD1. The V gene end was trimmed by 6 bases and the J gene end by 2 bases; junction bases not matched to a gene: 4. CDR3 size: 13 residues. Germline V gene sequence: CDR1 MNHNY, CDR2 SVGAGI (reference sequence). The CDR3 DNA follows: TGTGCCAGCAGGACAGGGAGTGCCTACGAGCAGTACTTC. Translated: CASRTGSAYEQYF.

J is TRBJ2-7 and V is TRBV6-6; TRBD2 is a possible D gene (5 bases). Per germline, CDR1 MNHNY and CDR2 SVGAGI (reference sequence). Trimming shortened V by 6 bases and J by 4 bases, and 16 bases separated the two germline ends. The CDR3 runs 14 residues. This chain's CDR3 is CASSGQDGIYEQYF. CDR3 DNA sequence: TGTGCCAGCAGCGGCCAGGACGGGATATACGAGCAGTACTTC.

This clone occurred once. V is TRBV11-3 and J is TRBJ2-5; tentatively, D is TRBD2 (5 bases). The germline V gene encodes CDR1 SGHNT and CDR2 YENEEA. V lost 5 bases and J lost 2, with 9 bases in between. This CDR3 region has 13 residues. CDR3 bases: TGTGCCAGCAGCCCCCGGGGTCAAGAGACCCAGTACTTC. Protein sequence: CASSPRGQETQYF.

This clone was recorded once. V is TRBV7-3 and J is TRBJ2-1; 10 bases map to TRBD2. The V and J ends lost 2 bases and 5 bases, in that order; junction bases with no gene match: 3. This CDR3 has 15 residues. Germline V gene data show CDR1 as SGHTA and CDR2 as FQGTGA. CDR3: CASSLGAGGHNEQFF. CDR3 in DNA: TGTGCCAGCAGCTTAGGAGCGGGGGGGCACAATGAGCAGTTCTTC.

This clone was found once. The gene calls are TRBV7-2 and TRBJ1-6; D is unresolved. In germline, CDR1 is SGHTA, CDR2 FQGNSA. With 3 bases removed from V and 5 bases from J, the gap between germline ends came to 14 bases. This CDR3 region has 16 residues. CDR3 protein: CASSLRTGIDNSPLHF. The CDR3 bases are TGTGCCAGCAGCTTGCGAACCGGGATAGATAATTCACCCCTCCACTTT.

The rearrangement joins TRBV27 to TRBJ2-1, with 10 positions matching TRBD1. The CDR3 covers 15 residues. Trimming at V came to 3 bases and at J to 7 bases, leaving 6 bases not matched to a gene. CDR1 is MNHEY and CDR2 is SMNVEV in the germline V gene (reference sequence). Here the CDR3 reads CASSLGTGVGNEQFF. CDR3 sequence (DNA): TGTGCCAGCAGTTTGGGGACAGGGGTGGGGAATGAGCAGTTCTTC.

V is TRBV6-6 and J is TRBJ1-1; D not certain. The length of the CDR3 is 13 residues. Germline V gene sequence: CDR1 MNHNY, CDR2 SVGAGI (reference sequence). Trimming shortened V by 0 bases and J by 6 bases, and 8 bases separated the two germline ends. CDR3 DNA sequence: TGTGCCAGCAGTTACTCGTTTTACTCTGAAGCTTTCTTT. It specifies CASSYSFYSEAFF.

This chain links TRBV7-9 with TRBJ1-2; 7 bases line up with TRBD1. The V gene end was trimmed by 6 bases and the J gene end by 3 bases; junction bases not matched to a gene: 10. The CDR3 has 15 amino acids. CDR1 SEHNR and CDR2 FQNEAQ come from the germline V gene (reference sequence). The CDR3 DNA is TGTGCCAGCAGATTATTCCCCGGGACAGACTATGGCTACACCTTC. Encoded protein: CASRLFPGTDYGYTF.

The V and J genes are TRBV29-1 and TRBJ2-1, with 10 bases fitting TRBD1. V lost 0 bases and J lost 8; bases outside the gene matches: 7. Germline CDR1 SQVTM, CDR2 ANQGSEA. The CDR3 sequence is 15 residues long. In DNA, the CDR3 is TGCAGCGTTGAAGATCGAGACAGGGGGCAGGATGAGCAGTTCTTC. The encoded protein is CSVEDRDRGQDEQFF.

In this sample, this clone turned up a few times. V is TRBV18 and J is TRBJ2-7, with TRBD1 matching 10 bases. The germline gives CDR1 KGHSH, CDR2 LQKENI. There are 14 residues in the CDR3. V shed 2 bases, J shed 6 bases, and the junction held 4 bases outside the gene matches. In nucleotides, the CDR3 is TGTGCCAGCTCACCAAGACAGGGGGCGGCCGAGCAGTACTTC. Translated, it gives CASSPRQGAAEQYF.

V is TRBV4-1 and J is TRBJ2-5; TRBD2 is a possible D gene (5 bases). Between the trimmed V and J ends, which lost 1 base and 9 bases, there was a span of 12 bases. Germline CDR1 and CDR2: MGHRA and YSYEKL. The CDR3 is 13 residues long. As DNA, the CDR3 is TGCGCCAGCAGCCAAGGTTTGGCCGGGGCCCAGTACTTC. Its protein product is CASSQGLAGAQYF.

The rearrangement links TRBV7-9 to TRBJ1-1; 10 nucleotides match TRBD1. The CDR3 runs 15 residues. After removal of 1 base from V and 1 base from J, the junction contained 0 bases not matched to a gene. Germline loops: CDR1 SEHNR, CDR2 FQNEAQ (reference sequence). CDR3 nucleotides: TGTGCCAGCAGCTTAGGGACAGGGGGGAACACTGAAGCTTTCTTT. Its protein product is CASSLGTGGNTEAFF.

The chain couples TRBV7-2 to TRBJ1-5; D not certain. The CDR3 contains 15 residues. CDR1 is SGHTA, CDR2 FQGNSA, per germline. V was pared by 1 base and J by 1 base, with 8 bases between. CDR3 loop: CASSLVLASNQPQHF. CDR3 nucleotides: TGTGCCAGCAGCTTAGTCTTGGCCAGCAATCAGCCCCAGCATTTT.

V gene TRBV9 combines with J gene TRBJ2-5; 9 bases fit TRBD2. After removal of 2 bases from V and 4 bases from J, the junction contained 3 bases not matched to a gene. Germline CDR1 SGDLS, CDR2 YYNGEE. The CDR3 has 14 amino acids. CDR3 region: CASSVSLAGETQYF. CDR3 nucleotides: TGTGCCAGCAGCGTTTCACTAGCGGGAGAGACCCAGTACTTC.

The chain joins TRBV28 to TRBJ1-2; TRBD1 is a possible D gene (6 bases). The CDR3 has 13 amino acids. Trimming shortened V by 5 bases and J by 7 bases, and 14 bases separated the two germline ends. Germline V CDR1 and CDR2: MDHEN, SYDVKM. CDR3 loop: CASSLYRVGGYTF. In DNA, the CDR3 is TGTGCCAGCAGTCTGTACAGGGTTGGTGGCTACACCTTC.

The CDR3 loop reads CASSPGTGNNEQFF. The CDR3 nucleotides are TGTGCCAGCAGCCCCGGGACAGGGAACAATGAGCAGTTCTTC. The V call is TRBV6-5, the J call TRBJ2-1, with TRBD1 matching 9 bases. J lost 5 bases, V lost 6 bases, and 5 bases had no gene match. The CDR3 is 14 residues long. The V gene's germline CDR1 is MNHEY and CDR2 SVGAGI.

The chain has TRBV6-1 and TRBJ1-2; D remains ambiguous. The CDR3 is made up of 12 amino acids. Germline values: CDR1 MNHNS, CDR2 SASEGT. Trimming stripped 10 bases from V and 6 bases from J, with 15 bases between. The CDR3 nucleotides read TGTGCCACCGATGGCAGGTACAATGGCTACACCTTC. It yields the protein CATDGRYNGYTF.

This clone has only one observation. This chain connects TRBV27 to TRBJ2-1; 10 nucleotides match TRBD1. From germline, CDR1 is MNHEY and CDR2 SMNVEV (reference sequence). V shed 5 bases and J 8 bases; nucleotides not matched to a gene: 15. The CDR3 length is 17 residues. CDR3 sequence reads: CASSTNPGTGALDEQFF. CDR3 DNA: TGTGCCAGCAGTACGAATCCCGGGACAGGGGCTTTAGATGAGCAGTTCTTC.